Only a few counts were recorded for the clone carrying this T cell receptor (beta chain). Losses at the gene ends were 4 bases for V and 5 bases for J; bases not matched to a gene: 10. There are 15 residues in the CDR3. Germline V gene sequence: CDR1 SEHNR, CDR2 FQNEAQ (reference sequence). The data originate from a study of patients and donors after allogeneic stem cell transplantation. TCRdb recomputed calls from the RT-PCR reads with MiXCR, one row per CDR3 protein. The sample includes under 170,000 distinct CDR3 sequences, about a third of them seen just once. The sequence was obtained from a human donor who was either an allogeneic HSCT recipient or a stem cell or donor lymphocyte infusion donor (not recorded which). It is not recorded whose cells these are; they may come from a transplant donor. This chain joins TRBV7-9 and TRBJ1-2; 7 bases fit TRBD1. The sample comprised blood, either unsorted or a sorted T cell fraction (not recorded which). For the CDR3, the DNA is TGTGCCAGCAGCTCCGGGACAGCAATCCTATATGGCTACACCTTC. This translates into CASSSGTAILYGYTF.